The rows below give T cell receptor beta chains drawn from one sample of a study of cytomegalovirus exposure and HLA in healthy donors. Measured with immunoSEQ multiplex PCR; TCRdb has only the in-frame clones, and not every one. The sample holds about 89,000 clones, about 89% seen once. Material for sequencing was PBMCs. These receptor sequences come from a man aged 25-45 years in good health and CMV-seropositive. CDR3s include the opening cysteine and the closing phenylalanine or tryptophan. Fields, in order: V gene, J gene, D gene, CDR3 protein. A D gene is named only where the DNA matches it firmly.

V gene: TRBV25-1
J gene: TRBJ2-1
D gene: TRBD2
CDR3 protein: CASSGRTSGRALDEQFF

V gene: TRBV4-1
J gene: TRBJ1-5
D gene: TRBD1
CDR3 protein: CASSHPGTGHQPQHF

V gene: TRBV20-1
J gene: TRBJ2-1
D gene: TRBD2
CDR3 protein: CSARLAGRQFF

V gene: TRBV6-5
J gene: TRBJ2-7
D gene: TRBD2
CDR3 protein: CASRPGLESYEQYF

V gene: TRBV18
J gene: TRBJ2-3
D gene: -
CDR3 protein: CASSPPARTSSTDTQYF

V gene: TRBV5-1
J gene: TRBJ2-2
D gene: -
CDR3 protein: CASSLRDTYTGELFF

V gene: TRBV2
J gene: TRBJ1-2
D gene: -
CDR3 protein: CASSESGRGRGGYTF

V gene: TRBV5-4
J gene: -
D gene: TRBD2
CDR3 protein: CASSSGTTSYEQYF

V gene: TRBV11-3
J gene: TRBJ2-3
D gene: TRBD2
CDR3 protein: CASSLLAGGGDTQYF

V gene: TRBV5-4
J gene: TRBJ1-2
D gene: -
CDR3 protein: CASRAKQVLNYGYTF

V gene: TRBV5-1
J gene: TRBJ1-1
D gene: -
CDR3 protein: CASSLDTGMNTEAFF

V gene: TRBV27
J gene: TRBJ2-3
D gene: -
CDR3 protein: CASSFIPGDTQYF

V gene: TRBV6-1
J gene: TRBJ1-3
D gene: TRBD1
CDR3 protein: CASQRGLGGNTIYF

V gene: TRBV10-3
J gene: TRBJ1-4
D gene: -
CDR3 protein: CAISVGQSEKLFF

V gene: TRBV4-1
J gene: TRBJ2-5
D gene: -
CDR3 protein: CASSHTGDFRRETQYF

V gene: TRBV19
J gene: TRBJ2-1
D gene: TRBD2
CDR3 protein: CASSIRHGGEQFF

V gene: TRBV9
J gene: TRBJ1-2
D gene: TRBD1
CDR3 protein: CASSYAGTGNYGYTF

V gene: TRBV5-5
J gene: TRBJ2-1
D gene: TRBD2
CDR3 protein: CASSIGTTNNEQFF

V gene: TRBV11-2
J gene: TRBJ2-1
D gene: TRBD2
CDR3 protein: CASSLALTAGTSGYNEQFF

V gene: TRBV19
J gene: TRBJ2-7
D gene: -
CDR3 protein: CASSMRRDGGLEQYF

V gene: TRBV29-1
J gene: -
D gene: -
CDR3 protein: CSVEQGSEQYF

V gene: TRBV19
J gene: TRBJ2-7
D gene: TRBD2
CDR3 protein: CASSIASTGGEQYF

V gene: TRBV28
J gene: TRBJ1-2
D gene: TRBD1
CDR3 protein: CASRPPDRDYGYTF

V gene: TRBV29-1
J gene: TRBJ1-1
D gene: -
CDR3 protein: CSVELRVPIAEAFF

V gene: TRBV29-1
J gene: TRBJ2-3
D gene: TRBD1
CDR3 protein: CSVAGQGAATDTQYF

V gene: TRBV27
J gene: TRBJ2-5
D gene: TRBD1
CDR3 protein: CASSLVAGGETQYF

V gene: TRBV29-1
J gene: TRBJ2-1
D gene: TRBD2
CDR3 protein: CSVVGLAGNNEQFF

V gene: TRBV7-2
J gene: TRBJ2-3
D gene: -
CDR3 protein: CASSRGGDRGNTQYF

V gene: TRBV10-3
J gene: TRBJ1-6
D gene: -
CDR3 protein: CAISDPKTGGNSPLHF

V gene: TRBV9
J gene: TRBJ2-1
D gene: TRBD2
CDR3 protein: CASSLAGGPDEQFF

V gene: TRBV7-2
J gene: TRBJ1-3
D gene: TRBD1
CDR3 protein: CASSPGTEGNTIYF

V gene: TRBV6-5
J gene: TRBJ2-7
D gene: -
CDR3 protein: CASRRGLLSYEQYF

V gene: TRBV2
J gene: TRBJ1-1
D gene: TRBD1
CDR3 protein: CASGTGSNTEAFF

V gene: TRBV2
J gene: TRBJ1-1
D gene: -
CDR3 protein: CASSVWDTGGTEAFF

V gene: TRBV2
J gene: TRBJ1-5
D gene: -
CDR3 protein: CASSQNSNQPQHF

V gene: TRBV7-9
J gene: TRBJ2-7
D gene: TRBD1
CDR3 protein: CASSLDRAYEQYF

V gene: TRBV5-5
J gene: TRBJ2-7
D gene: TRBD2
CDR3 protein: CASSLYPGGREQYF

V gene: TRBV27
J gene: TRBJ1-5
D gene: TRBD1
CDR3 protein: CASSLGQGVEPQHF

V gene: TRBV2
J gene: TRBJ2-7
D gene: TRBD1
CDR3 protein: CASSRGQTSSYEQYF

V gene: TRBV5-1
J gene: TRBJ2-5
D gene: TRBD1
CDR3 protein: CASSLGTGIQETQYF

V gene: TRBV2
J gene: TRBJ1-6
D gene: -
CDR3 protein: CASSAIGGAGDSPLHF

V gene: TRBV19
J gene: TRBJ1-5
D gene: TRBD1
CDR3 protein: CASSIRAGGTNQPQHF

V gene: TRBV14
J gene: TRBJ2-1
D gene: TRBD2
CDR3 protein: CASSDRPGLEYNEQFF

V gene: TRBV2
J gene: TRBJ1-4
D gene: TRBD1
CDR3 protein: CASSGPRQGVGKLFF

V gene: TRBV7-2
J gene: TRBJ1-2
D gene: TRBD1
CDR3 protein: CASIPTGGPYGYTF

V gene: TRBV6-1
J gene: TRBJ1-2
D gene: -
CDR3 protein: CASSETGNGYTF

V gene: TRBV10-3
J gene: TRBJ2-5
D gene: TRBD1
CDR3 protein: CAISEGTGLGVETQYF

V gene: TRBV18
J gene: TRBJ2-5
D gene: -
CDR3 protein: CASSPARRETQYF

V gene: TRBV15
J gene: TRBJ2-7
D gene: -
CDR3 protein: CATSRDGPGEQYF

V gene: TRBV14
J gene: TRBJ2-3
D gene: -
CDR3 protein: CASSQDLLSTDTQYF

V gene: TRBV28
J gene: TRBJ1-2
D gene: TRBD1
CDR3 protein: CASSLGTGGAGYGYTF

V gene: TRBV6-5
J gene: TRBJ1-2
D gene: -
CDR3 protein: CASSPGHFSGYTF

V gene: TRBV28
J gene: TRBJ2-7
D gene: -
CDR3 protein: CASSSGQIFEQYF

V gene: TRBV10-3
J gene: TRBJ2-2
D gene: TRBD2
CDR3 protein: CAISEELAGLGGELFF

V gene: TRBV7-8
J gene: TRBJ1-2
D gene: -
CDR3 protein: CASSLGVAFNYGYTF

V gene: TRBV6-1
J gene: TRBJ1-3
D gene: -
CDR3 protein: CASSETGPDTIYF

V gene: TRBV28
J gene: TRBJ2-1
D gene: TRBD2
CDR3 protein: CASSSPPGLAENSYNEQFF